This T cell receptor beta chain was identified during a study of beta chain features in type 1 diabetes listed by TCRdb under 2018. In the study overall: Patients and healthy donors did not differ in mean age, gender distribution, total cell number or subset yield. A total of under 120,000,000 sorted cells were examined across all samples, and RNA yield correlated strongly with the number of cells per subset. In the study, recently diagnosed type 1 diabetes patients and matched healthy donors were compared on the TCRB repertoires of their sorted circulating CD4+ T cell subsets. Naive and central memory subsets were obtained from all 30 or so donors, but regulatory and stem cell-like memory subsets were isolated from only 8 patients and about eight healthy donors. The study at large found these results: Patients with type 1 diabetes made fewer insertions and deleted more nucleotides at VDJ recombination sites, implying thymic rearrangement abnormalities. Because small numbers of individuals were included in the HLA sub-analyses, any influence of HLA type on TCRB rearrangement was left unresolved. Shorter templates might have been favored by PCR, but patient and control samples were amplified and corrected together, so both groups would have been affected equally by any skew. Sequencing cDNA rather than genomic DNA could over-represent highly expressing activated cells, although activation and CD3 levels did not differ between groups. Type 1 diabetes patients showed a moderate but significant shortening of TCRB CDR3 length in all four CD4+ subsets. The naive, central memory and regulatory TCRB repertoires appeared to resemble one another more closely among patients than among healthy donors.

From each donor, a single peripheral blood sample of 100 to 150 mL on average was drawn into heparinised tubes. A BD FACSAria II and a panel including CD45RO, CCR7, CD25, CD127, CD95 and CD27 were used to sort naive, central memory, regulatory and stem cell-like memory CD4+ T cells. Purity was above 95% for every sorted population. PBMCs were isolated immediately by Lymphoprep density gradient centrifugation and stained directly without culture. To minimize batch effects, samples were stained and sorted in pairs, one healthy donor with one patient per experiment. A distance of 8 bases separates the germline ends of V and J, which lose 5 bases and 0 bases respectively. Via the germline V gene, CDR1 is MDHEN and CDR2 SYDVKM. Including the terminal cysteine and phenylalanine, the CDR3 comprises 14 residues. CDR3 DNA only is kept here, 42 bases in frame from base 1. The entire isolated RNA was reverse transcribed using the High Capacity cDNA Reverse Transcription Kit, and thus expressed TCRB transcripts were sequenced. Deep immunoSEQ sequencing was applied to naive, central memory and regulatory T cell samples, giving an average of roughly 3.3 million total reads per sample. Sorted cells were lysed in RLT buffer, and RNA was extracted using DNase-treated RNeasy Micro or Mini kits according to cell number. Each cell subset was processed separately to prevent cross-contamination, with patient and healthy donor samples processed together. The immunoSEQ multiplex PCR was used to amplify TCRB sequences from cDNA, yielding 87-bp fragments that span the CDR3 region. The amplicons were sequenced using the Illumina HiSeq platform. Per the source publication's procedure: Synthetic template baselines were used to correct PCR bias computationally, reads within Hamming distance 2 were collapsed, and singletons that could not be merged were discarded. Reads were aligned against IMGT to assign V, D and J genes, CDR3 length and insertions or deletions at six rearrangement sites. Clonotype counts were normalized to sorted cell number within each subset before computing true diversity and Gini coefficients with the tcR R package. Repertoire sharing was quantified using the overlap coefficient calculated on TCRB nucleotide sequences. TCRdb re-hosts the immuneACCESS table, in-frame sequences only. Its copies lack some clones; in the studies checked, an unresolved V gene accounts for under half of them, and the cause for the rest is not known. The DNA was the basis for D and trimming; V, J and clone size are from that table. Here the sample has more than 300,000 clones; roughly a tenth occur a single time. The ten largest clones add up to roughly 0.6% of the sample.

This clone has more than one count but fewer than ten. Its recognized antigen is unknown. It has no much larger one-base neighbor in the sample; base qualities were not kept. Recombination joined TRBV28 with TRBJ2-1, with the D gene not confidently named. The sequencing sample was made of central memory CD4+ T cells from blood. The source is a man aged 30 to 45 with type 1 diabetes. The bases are TGTGCCAGCAGTAACAAGAGCTCCTACAATGAGCAGTTCTTC. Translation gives CASSNKSSYNEQFF.